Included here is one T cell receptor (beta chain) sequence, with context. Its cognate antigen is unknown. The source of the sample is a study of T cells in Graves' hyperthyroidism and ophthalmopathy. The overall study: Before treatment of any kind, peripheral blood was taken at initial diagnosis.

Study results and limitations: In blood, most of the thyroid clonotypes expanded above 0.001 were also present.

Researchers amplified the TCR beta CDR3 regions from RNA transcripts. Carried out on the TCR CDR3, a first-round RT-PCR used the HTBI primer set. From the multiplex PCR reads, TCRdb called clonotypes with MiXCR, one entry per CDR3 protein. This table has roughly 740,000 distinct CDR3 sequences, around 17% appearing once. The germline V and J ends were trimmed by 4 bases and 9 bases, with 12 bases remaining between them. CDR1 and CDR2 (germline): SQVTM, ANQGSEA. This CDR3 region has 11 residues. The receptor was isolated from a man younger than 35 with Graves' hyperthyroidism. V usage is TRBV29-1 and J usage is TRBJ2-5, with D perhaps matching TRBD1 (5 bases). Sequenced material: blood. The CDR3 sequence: CSVVASGPQYF. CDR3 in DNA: TGCAGCGTTGTGGCCTCAGGGCCCCAGTACTTC.